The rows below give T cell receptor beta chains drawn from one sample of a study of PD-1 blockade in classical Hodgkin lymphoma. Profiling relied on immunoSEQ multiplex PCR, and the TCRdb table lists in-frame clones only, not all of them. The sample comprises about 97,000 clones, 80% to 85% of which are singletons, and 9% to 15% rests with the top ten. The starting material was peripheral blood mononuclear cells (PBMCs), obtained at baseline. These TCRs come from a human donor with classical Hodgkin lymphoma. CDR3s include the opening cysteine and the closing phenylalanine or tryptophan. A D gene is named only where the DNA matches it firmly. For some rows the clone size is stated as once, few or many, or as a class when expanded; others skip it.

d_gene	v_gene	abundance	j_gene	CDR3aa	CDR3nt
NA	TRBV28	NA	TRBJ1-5	CATRWGNQPQHF	TGTGCCACCCGGTGGGGAAATCAGCCCCAGCATTTT
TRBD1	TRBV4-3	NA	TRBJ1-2	CASSQGQGYGYTF	TGCGCCAGCAGCCAAGGACAGGGCTATGGCTACACCTTC
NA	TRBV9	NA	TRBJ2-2	CASSVEMRTGELFF	TGTGCCAGCAGCGTGGAAATGAGGACCGGGGAGCTGTTTTTT
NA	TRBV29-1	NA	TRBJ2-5	CSVHVGAPETQYF	TGCAGCGTTCACGTGGGAGCCCCAGAGACCCAGTACTTC
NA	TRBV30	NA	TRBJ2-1	CAWSTSTEQFF	TGTGCCTGGAGTACCTCTACTGAGCAGTTCTTC
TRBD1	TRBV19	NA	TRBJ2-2	CASRSGTGNTGELFF	TGTGCCAGTCGGTCCGGGACAGGTAACACCGGGGAGCTGTTTTTT
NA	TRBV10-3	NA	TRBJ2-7	CAIKAENYEQYF	TGTGCCATCAAGGCTGAAAATTACGAGCAGTACTTC
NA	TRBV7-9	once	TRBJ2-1	CASKQQANGNEQFF	TGTGCCAGCAAACAGCAGGCTAACGGGAATGAGCAGTTCTTC
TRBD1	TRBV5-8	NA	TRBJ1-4	CASSSGQFATNEKLFF	TGTGCCAGCAGCTCGGGACAGTTTGCAACTAATGAAAAACTGTTTTTT
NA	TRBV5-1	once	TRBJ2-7	CASSLVPTYEQYF	TGCGCCAGCAGCTTGGTACCGACCTACGAGCAGTACTTC
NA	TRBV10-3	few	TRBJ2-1	CAISERDAAYNEQFF	TGTGCCATCAGTGAGCGGGACGCCGCCTACAATGAGCAGTTCTTC
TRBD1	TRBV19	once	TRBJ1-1	CASSNQYRGEAFF	TGTGCCAGTAGTAACCAATACAGGGGTGAAGCTTTCTTT
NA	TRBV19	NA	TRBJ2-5	CASSMGTVGPGYQETQYF	TGTGCCAGTAGTATGGGGACGGTGGGGCCCGGGTACCAAGAGACCCAGTACTTC
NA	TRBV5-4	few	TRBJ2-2	CASSPDSQNTGELFF	TGTGCCAGCAGCCCGGACAGCCAAAACACCGGGGAGCTGTTTTTT
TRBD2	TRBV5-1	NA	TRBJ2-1	CASSLVAGGYKEQFF	TGCGCCAGCAGCTTGGTGGCGGGAGGGTACAAAGAGCAGTTCTTC
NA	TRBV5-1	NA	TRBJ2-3	CASSNRWQAPSSTDTQYF	TGCGCCAGCAGCAATCGCTGGCAGGCCCCCTCTAGCACAGATACGCAGTATTTT
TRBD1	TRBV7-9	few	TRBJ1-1	CASIRGDRDFNTEAFF	TGTGCCAGCATCCGTGGGGACAGGGATTTTAACACTGAAGCTTTCTTT
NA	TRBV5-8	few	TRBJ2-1	CASTPKGVSSYNEQFF	TGTGCCAGCACCCCAAAGGGGGTCAGCTCCTACAATGAGCAGTTCTTC
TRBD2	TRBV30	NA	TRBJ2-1	CAWSRSSGSFYNEQFF	TGTGCCTGGAGTCGATCTAGCGGGAGCTTTTACAATGAGCAGTTCTTC
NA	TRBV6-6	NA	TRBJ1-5	CASSPYPGNQPQHF	TGTGCCAGCAGTCCCTACCCGGGCAATCAGCCCCAGCATTTT
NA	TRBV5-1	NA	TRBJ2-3	CASSLVLGGSTDTQYF	TGCGCCAGCAGCTTGGTCCTAGGCGGATCCACAGATACGCAGTATTTT
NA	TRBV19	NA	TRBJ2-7	CASSRVAQGEQYF	TGTGCCAGTAGTAGGGTGGCCCAGGGGGAGCAGTACTTC
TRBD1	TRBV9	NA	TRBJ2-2	CASSVEGTGTGELFF	TGTGCCAGCAGCGTAGAAGGGACAGGAACCGGGGAGCTGTTTTTT
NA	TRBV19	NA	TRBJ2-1	CASSSAVTYNEQFF	TGTGCCAGTAGTTCAGCGGTTACCTACAATGAGCAGTTCTTC
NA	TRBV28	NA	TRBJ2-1	CASSLAGGGNEQFF	TGTGCCAGCAGTTTGGCAGGTGGGGGCAATGAGCAGTTCTTC
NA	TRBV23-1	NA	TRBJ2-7	CADYPQTTGTPHRNYEQYF	TGCGCCGACTATCCACAAACGACCGGGACTCCTCACCGAAACTACGAGCAGTACTTC
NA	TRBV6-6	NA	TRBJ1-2	CASSSGGARGYTF	TGTGCCAGCAGTAGTGGGGGCGCGAGGGGCTACACCTTC
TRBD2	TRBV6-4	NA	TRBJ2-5	CASGRARETQYF	TGTGCCAGCGGGAGGGCACGAGAGACCCAGTACTTC
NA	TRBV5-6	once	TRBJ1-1	CASSLEVNNFEAFF	TGTGCCAGCAGCTTGGAGGTCAACAATTTTGAAGCTTTCTTT
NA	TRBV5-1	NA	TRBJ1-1	CASSWDGTMNTEAFF	TGCGCCAGCAGCTGGGACGGAACCATGAACACTGAAGCTTTCTTT
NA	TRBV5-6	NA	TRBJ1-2	CASSFQTGPGNYGYTF	TGTGCCAGCAGCTTCCAGACAGGACCCGGGAACTATGGCTACACCTTC
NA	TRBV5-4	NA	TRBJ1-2	CASSRGDSIYGYTF	TGTGCCAGCAGCCGGGGCGACAGCATCTATGGCTACACCTTC
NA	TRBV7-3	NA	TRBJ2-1	CASSLGSYNEQFF	TGTGCCAGCAGCTTAGGATCCTACAATGAGCAGTTCTTC
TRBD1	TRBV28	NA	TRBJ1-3	CASSLAGTAGNTIYF	TGTGCCAGCAGTTTAGCCGGGACAGCTGGAAACACCATATATTTT
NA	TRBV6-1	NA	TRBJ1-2	CASSGRTFGYTF	TGTGCCAGCAGTGGACGGACGTTTGGCTACACCTTC
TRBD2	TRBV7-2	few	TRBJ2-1	CASSLGSGTRMNEQFF	TGTGCCAGCAGCTTAGGATCCGGGACTAGGATGAATGAGCAGTTCTTC
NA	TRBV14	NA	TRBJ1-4	CASSPQIYNEKLFF	TGTGCCAGCAGTCCGCAGATTTATAATGAAAAACTGTTTTTT
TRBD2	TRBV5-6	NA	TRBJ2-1	CASSLVRGRIHYNEQFF	TGTGCCAGCAGCTTGGTTCGCGGGAGAATCCATTACAATGAGCAGTTCTTC
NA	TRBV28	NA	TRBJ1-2	CASSLPRQSSYGYTF	TGTGCCAGCAGTTTACCGCGACAGAGCTCCTATGGCTACACCTTC
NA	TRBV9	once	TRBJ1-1	CASSVTGGGPAPSRNMNTEAFF	TGTGCCAGCAGCGTAACTGGGGGAGGGCCGGCTCCCTCCAGGAATATGAACACTGAAGCTTTCTTT
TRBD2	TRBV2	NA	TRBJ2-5	CASRGLAGGETQYF	TGTGCCAGCAGGGGACTAGCGGGGGGGGAGACCCAGTACTTC
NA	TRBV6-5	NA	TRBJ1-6	CASHSGAYSPLHF	TGTGCCAGTCACTCAGGGGCTTATTCACCCCTCCACTTT
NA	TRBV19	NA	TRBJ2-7	CASSIFGSPTPYEQYF	TGTGCCAGTAGTATCTTCGGCAGCCCTACTCCCTACGAGCAGTACTTC
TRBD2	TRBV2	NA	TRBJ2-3	CASSMGLAGPDTQYF	TGTGCCAGCAGTATGGGACTAGCGGGCCCAGATACGCAGTATTTT
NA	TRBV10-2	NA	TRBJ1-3	CASTEAGYAGNTIYF	TGCGCCAGCACGGAAGCAGGTTACGCTGGAAACACCATATATTTT
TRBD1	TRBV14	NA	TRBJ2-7	CASSSGQALHEQYF	TGTGCCAGCAGCTCGGGACAGGCCCTCCACGAGCAGTACTTC